Shown below are 19 T cell receptor beta chains from a single sample sequenced in a study of response to subunit inactivated influenza vaccine. A single record per CDR3 protein comes from TCRdb applying MiXCR to the RT-PCR reads. The sample holds over 400,000 distinct CDR3 sequences, approximately 13% seen once. The sample here was PBMCs from blood, taken roughly 46 days after vaccination. These receptors were collected from a man between 45 and 60 years old who received an inactivated influenza vaccine.

The DNA for the CDR3 is TGTGCCAGCAGCTTAAAGATCAGGGAGAATTTCTACGAGCAGTACTTC. It encodes CASSLKIRENFYEQYF. This chain uses TRBV11-2 with TRBJ2-7; tentatively, D is TRBD1 or TRBD2 (5 bases each). CDR1 is SGHAT and CDR2 is FQNNGV in the germline V gene. This CDR3 region has 16 residues. V lost 2 bases and J lost 3, with 17 bases in between. The full variable domain, completed using reference TRBV11-2 and TRBJ2-7, is EAGVAQSPRYKIIEKRQSVAFWCNPISGHATLYWYQQILGQGPKLLIQFQNNGVVDDSQLPKDRFSAERLKGVDSTLKIQPAKLEDSAVYLCASSLKIRENFYEQYFGPGTRLTVT.

The chain carries TRBV6-1 and TRBJ2-5, with 11 bases identical to TRBD2. The CDR3 sequence is 14 residues long. V lost 6 bases, J lost 6 bases, and 6 bases stayed unmatched. Germline V gene data show CDR1 as MNHNS and CDR2 as SASEGT. CDR3 nucleotides: TGTGCCAGCAGCCCTAGCGGGGGGCCCAAGACCCAGTACTTC. It is translated as CASSPSGGPKTQYF.

This clonotype was found a few times. The chain's CDR3 is CASSLAEGSWSPLHF. The CDR3 DNA reads as TGTGCCAGCAGCTTAGCCGAGGGTTCGTGGTCACCCCTCCACTTT. This chain uses TRBV7-2 with TRBJ1-6; no clear D gene. This CDR3 comprises 15 residues. Germline CDR1 and CDR2: SGHTA and FQGNSA. V lost 0 bases to trimming and J lost 10 bases, with 13 bases between them.

The chain uses TRBV20-1 and TRBJ1-6; D is unclear. CDR3 length: 18 residues. V dropped 0 bases and J dropped 0 bases, with 15 bases sitting between them. CDR1 and CDR2 (germline): DFQATT, SNEGSKA (reference sequence). CDR3 nucleotide sequence: TGCAGTGCTAGAGATCGCGGGTTCCAGAGCTCCTATAATTCACCCCTCCACTTT. Its protein product is CSARDRGFQSSYNSPLHF.

The V and J genes are TRBV4-1 and TRBJ2-2; D unresolved. V lost 4 bases to trimming and J lost 1 base, with 7 bases between them. CDR1 is MGHRA, CDR2 YSYEKL, per germline. CDR3 size: 14 residues. The CDR3 DNA reads TGCGCCAGCAGCCCCCAGCGGAACACCGGGGAGCTGTTTTTT. Translation gives CASSPQRNTGELFF.

The chain has TRBV12-3 or TRBV12-4 and TRBJ1-5; D gene unclear. The CDR3 has 15 residues. Trimming shortened V by 3 bases and J by 2 bases, and 11 bases separated the two germline ends. The CDR3 region is CASSFRVSGNQPQHF. The DNA for the CDR3 is TGTGCCAGCAGTTTTCGGGTATCGGGCAATCAGCCCCAGCATTTT.

The J gene is TRBJ1-2, the V gene TRBV28, with D possibly TRBD1 on 5 matching bases. Germline CDR1 reads MDHEN; CDR2 reads SYDVKM. Trimming left V 3 bases short and J 0 bases short, with 11 bases between. The CDR3 runs to 15 residues. The CDR3 coding sequence is TGTGCCAGCAGTTTTGCGGCAGGGACTAACTATGGCTACACCTTC. This sequence encodes CASSFAAGTNYGYTF.

This chain links TRBV14 with TRBJ2-3, with D uncertain. Germline loops: CDR1 SGHDN, CDR2 FVKESK. The ends were cut back, 1 base at V and 0 bases at J, with 11 bases in the middle. This CDR3 region has 16 residues. CDR3 amino acids: CASSQGQFRSTDTQYF. The CDR3 nucleotides are TGTGCCAGCAGCCAAGGTCAATTCCGGAGCACAGATACGCAGTATTTT.

A few counts support this clonotype. This chain links TRBV12-3 or TRBV12-4 with TRBJ2-1, with TRBD2 identical over 12 bases. With V trimmed by 5 bases and J by 9 bases, 5 bases remained unmatched. The CDR3 is 14 amino acids. The CDR3 loop is CASSPSGRGAEQFF. The DNA of the CDR3 is TGTGCCAGCAGTCCTAGCGGGAGGGGGGCTGAGCAGTTCTTC.

V is TRBV6-1 and J is TRBJ1-6; no firm D call. Germline CDR1 MNHNS, CDR2 SASEGT. This CDR3 has 14 amino acids. V lost 8 bases, J lost 6 bases, and 14 bases lay in between. CDR3 in amino acids: CASAPQAVNSPLHF. CDR3 nucleotide sequence: TGTGCCAGCGCCCCGCAGGCAGTTAATTCACCCCTCCACTTT.

This clonotype has ten or more counts. This CDR3 reads CSVDGLGLEPYEQYF. The CDR3 DNA reads as TGCAGCGTTGATGGTTTGGGACTAGAGCCCTACGAGCAGTACTTC. V is TRBV29-1 and J is TRBJ2-7, with 8 bases lining up with TRBD2. The CDR3 extends over 15 amino acids. V lost 3 bases and J lost 2; bases outside the gene matches: 9. Germline V lookup: CDR1 SQVTM, CDR2 ANQGSEA.

In this sample, this clonotype turned up many times. The genes are TRBV28 and TRBJ1-1, with TRBD1 matching 8 bases. J lost 0 bases, V lost 1 base, and 7 bases had no gene match. Per germline, CDR1 MDHEN and CDR2 SYDVKM. This CDR3 is built from 17 residues. For the CDR3, the DNA is TGTGCCAGCAGTTTATTGGGCAGGGGGCGTATGAACACTGAAGCTTTCTTT. This encodes CASSLLGRGRMNTEAFF.

This clonotype was detected only a few times. The rearrangement links TRBV5-1 to TRBJ2-1, with D tentatively TRBD2 (6 bases). This CDR3 is built from 15 residues. CDR1 and CDR2 (germline): SGHRS, YFSETQ. V dropped 4 bases and J dropped 0 bases, with 11 bases sitting between them. The CDR3 spells CASSRGGDSYNEQFF. CDR3 bases: TGCGCCAGCAGCCGGGGCGGGGACTCCTACAATGAGCAGTTCTTC.

This sequence joins TRBV7-2 and TRBJ2-5; D possibly corresponds to TRBD1 (5 bases). The CDR3 has 15 amino acids. Trimming removed 2 bases from V and 1 base from J, with 11 bases in between. The germline V gene has CDR1 SGHTA and CDR2 FQGNSA. DNA for the CDR3: TGTGCCAGCAGCTTATTTTCAGGGCGCCAAGAGACCCAGTACTTC. Translating gives CASSLFSGRQETQYF.

V and J are TRBV6-5 and TRBJ2-7, with D hard to call. Germline V gives CDR1 MNHEY, CDR2 SVGAGI. Trimming took off 2 bases at V and 4 bases at J, with 9 bases between the two ends. CDR3 size: 13 residues. CDR3 bases: TGTGCCAGCAGTTACCGTTTAAATTACGAGCAGTACTTC. Translated: CASSYRLNYEQYF.

The V and J genes are TRBV9 and TRBJ2-7, with a weak D call TRBD1 (5 bases). The CDR3 spans 15 residues. In germline, CDR1 is SGDLS, CDR2 YYNGEE. V was clipped by 0 bases and J by 2 bases, with 12 bases between them. The CDR3 sequence: CASSVGGRAPYEQYF. DNA of the CDR3: TGTGCCAGCAGCGTAGGGGGCAGGGCCCCCTACGAGCAGTACTTC. The entire variable domain, with the rest obtained from reference TRBV9 and TRBJ2-7, is as follows: DSGVTQTPKHLITATGQRVTLRCSPRSGDLSVYWYQQSLDQGLQFLIQYYNGEERAKGNILERFSAQQFPDLHSELNLSSLELGDSALYFCASSVGGRAPYEQYFGPGTRLTVT.

This clonotype was seen a few times. CDR3 DNA sequence: TGTGCCAGCAGTACCGAGACCTTCTACGAGCAGTACTTC. Its protein is CASSTETFYEQYF. The chain carries TRBV12-3 or TRBV12-4 and TRBJ2-7; D remains unclear. This CDR3 is 13 amino acids long. Between the trimmed V and J ends, which lost 5 bases and 3 bases, there was a span of 11 bases.

This clonotype was counted between two and nine times. V is TRBV27 and J is TRBJ2-2; no firm D call. CDR3 length equals 14 residues. V was trimmed by 2 bases and J by 3 bases, leaving 7 bases between them. Germline CDR1 reads MNHEY; CDR2 reads SMNVEV (reference sequence). CDR3 sequence reads: CASSLRLYTGELFF. In nucleotides, the CDR3 is TGTGCCAGCAGTTTACGACTGTACACCGGGGAGCTGTTTTTT.

This clonotype came up a few times. This chain links TRBV5-1 with TRBJ2-1; D unresolved. The CDR3 is made up of 14 amino acids. The germline V gene has CDR1 SGHRS and CDR2 YFSETQ. Trimming took 0 bases from V and 6 from J, leaving 10 bases between them. This CDR3 is CASSLAGFINEQFF. CDR3 nucleotides: TGCGCCAGCAGCTTGGCTGGGTTCATCAATGAGCAGTTCTTC. The full variable domain, its missing parts supplied by reference TRBV5-1 and TRBJ2-1, is KAGVTQTPRYLIKTRGQQVTLSCSPISGHRSVSWYQQTPGQGLQFLFEYFSETQRNKGNFPGRFSGRQFSNSRSEMNVSTLELGDSALYLCASSLAGFINEQFFGPGTRLTVL.